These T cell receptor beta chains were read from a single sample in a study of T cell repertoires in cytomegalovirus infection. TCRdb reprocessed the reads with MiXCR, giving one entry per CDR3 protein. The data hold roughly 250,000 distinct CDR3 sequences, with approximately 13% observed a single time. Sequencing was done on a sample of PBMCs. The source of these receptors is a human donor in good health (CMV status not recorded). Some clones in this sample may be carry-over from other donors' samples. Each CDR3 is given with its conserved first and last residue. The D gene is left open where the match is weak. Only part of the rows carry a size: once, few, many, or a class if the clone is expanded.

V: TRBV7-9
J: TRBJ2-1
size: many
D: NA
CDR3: CASSLWGAGYNEQFF
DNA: TGTGCCAGCAGCTTATGGGGCGCAGGCTACAATGAGCAGTTCTTC

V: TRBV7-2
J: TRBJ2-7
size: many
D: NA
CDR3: CASSFETGDLYEQYF
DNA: TGTGCCAGCAGCTTTGAAACGGGGGACTTGTACGAGCAGTACTTC

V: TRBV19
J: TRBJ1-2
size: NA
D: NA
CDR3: CASSIVAGSIRNYGYTF
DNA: TGTGCCAGTAGTATAGTGGCCGGCTCTATTCGAAACTATGGCTACACCTTC

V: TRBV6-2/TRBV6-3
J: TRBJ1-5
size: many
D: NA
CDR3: CASTSYRSNQPQHF
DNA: TGTGCCAGCACTTCCTATAGAAGCAATCAGCCCCAGCATTTT

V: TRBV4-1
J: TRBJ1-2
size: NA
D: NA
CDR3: CASSQVGREGGYTF
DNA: TGCGCCAGCAGCCAAGTCGGCAGGGAAGGTGGCTACACCTTC

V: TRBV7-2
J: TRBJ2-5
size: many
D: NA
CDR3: CASSLAGSQETQYF
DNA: TGTGCCAGCAGCTTAGCGGGGTCCCAAGAGACCCAGTACTTC

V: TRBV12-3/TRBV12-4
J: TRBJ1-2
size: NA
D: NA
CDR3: CASSSRTVPYTF
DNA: TGTGCCAGCAGTTCTCGAACAGTTCCCTACACCTTC

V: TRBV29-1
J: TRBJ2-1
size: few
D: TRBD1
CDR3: CSVGPGGLEQFF
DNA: TGCAGCGTTGGGCCAGGGGGCCTTGAGCAGTTCTTC

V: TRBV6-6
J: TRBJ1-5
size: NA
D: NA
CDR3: CASRTAGPGGNQPQHF
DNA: TGTGCCAGCCGTACTGCGGGGCCGGGAGGCAATCAGCCCCAGCATTTT

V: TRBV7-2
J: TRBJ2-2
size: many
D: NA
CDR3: CASSFALGSTGELFF
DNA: TGTGCCAGCAGCTTCGCCCTGGGGAGCACCGGGGAGCTGTTTTTT

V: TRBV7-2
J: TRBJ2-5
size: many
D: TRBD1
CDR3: CASSLEGTGVETQYF
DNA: TGTGCCAGCAGCTTAGAAGGGACAGGGGTGGAGACCCAGTACTTC

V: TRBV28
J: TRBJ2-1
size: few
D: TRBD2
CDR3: CASSSPTIAGGNEQFF
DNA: TGTGCCAGCAGTTCCCCCACCATAGCGGGAGGCAATGAGCAGTTCTTC

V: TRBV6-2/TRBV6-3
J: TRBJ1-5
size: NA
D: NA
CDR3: CASSQPQGPQHF
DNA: TGTGCCAGCAGTCAACCCCAGGGTCCCCAGCATTTT

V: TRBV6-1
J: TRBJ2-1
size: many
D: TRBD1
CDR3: CASVDRGGSSYNEQFF
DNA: TGTGCCAGCGTCGACAGGGGCGGTTCCTCCTACAATGAGCAGTTCTTC

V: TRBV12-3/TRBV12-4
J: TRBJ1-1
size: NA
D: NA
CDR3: CASSFAWENTEAFF
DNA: TGTGCCAGCAGTTTCGCTTGGGAGAACACTGAAGCTTTCTTT

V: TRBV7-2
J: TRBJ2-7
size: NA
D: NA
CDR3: CASSPGAVLSYEQYF
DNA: TGTGCCAGCAGCCCAGGGGCAGTCCTTTCCTACGAGCAGTACTTC

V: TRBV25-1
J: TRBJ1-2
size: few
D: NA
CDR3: CASSEERENYGYTF
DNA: TGTGCCAGCAGTGAAGAACGGGAGAACTATGGCTACACCTTC

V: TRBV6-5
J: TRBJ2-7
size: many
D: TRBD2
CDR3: CASSYSPASGSRGNEQYF
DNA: TGTGCCAGCAGTTACTCTCCGGCTAGCGGGAGCCGAGGGAACGAGCAGTACTTC

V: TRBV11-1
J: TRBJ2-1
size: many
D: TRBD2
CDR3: CASSRRWAGADYNEQFF
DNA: TGTGCCAGCAGCCGGAGGTGGGCGGGAGCTGACTACAATGAGCAGTTCTTC

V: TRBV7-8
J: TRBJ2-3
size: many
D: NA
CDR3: CASSPDRITDTQYF
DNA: TGTGCCAGCAGCCCTGACAGGATCACAGATACGCAGTATTTT

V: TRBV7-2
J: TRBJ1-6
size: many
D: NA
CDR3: CASSFPPGSQRNSPLHF
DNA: TGTGCCAGCAGCTTCCCGCCGGGGTCACAGAGGAATTCACCCCTCCACTTT

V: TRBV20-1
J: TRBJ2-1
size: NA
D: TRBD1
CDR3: CSVPGQGHYNEQFF
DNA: TGCAGTGTTCCGGGACAGGGACACTACAATGAGCAGTTCTTC

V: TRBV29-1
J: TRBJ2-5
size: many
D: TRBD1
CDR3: CSVSTGQETQYF
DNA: TGCAGCGTCTCGACAGGGCAAGAGACCCAGTACTTC

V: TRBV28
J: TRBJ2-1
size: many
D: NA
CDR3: CASSFVNEQFF
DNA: TGTGCCAGCAGTTTTGTGAATGAGCAGTTCTTC

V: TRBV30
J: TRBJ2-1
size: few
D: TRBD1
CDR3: CAWRATRTGNNEQFF
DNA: TGTGCCTGGAGGGCAACCCGGACAGGAAACAATGAGCAGTTCTTC

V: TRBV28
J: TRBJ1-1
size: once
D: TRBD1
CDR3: CATRGQPEAFF
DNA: TGTGCCACCAGGGGGCAACCTGAAGCTTTCTTT

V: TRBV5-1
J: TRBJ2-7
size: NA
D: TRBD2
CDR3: CASSLELRTSSSEQYF
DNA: TGCGCCAGCAGCTTGGAGTTACGGACTAGCTCCTCCGAGCAGTACTTC

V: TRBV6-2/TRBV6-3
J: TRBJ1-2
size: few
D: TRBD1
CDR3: CASNFDRAPNYGYTF
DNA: TGTGCCAGCAACTTCGACAGGGCCCCTAACTATGGCTACACCTTC

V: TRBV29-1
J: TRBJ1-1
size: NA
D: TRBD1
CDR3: CSVDYDRDRGPIDF
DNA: TGCAGCGTTGATTATGATAGGGACAGGGGGCCGATTGATTTT

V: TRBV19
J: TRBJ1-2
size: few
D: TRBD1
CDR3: CASTYRTGGAINYGYTF
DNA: TGTGCCAGTACCTATCGAACAGGGGGCGCAATTAACTATGGCTACACCTTC